This TCR beta chain was found in a study of blood T cell repertoires in COVID-19. Across the study: There were acute and convalescent COVID-19 samples, and they came from the United States, Italy and Spain.

The germline gives CDR1 LNHDA, CDR2 SQIVND (reference sequence). CDR3 length: 15 residues. With 2 bases removed from V and 8 bases from J, the gap between germline ends came to 16 bases. TCRdb keeps only in-frame clones here, not all; method: immunoSEQ multiplex PCR. The sample yields around 170,000 clones, about 86% seen once. The sample comprised peripheral blood. This chain links TRBV19 with TRBJ2-1; D is perhaps TRBD1 (7 bases). The receptor was derived from a man aged 30-40 years with active or convalescent COVID-19. In DNA form, the CDR3 reads TGTGCCAGTAGTATAAGGGGGCCGAGGGGGGATGAGCAGTTCTTC. Protein: CASSIRGPRGDEQFF.